This T cell receptor (beta chain) was recovered during a study of blood T cell repertoires in COVID-19. Looked up from germline, CDR1 is KGHSH and CDR2 is LQKENI. Trimming left V 5 bases short and J 2 bases short, with 6 bases between. This CDR3 contains 12 residues. This table comes from immunoSEQ multiplex PCR, and its TCRdb copy is limited to in-frame clones, with some not included. The sample contains around 52,000 clones, roughly 87% of which appear only once. This chain links TRBV18 with TRBJ1-2; TRBD1 is a possible D gene (6 bases). This receptor was obtained from a woman over 75 with acute or convalescent COVID-19. The sample taken for sequencing was peripheral blood. CDR3 loop: CASSGGNYGYTF. DNA of the CDR3: TGTGCCAGCTCAGGGGGCAACTATGGCTACACCTTC. The full variable domain, in which reference TRBV18 and TRBJ1-2 provide the parts outside the CDR3, is NAGVMQNPRHLVRRRGQEARLRCSPMKGHSHVYWYRQLPEEGLKFMVYLQKENIIDESGMPKERFSAEFPKEGPSILRIQQVVRGDSAAYFCASSGGNYGYTFGSGTRLTVV.